The 24 T cell receptor beta chains presented below share a single source sample, sequenced in a study of blood T cells in healthy people across ages. A second PCR, run for roughly 6 to 11 cycles, used a sample-barcoded 5' primer plus a J-beta primer mix. TCRdb re-analysed the 5' RACE reads in MiXCR, keeping a single row per CDR3 protein. The sample consists of more than 1.4 million distinct CDR3 sequences, roughly 40% of them appearing once. The sample was blood. The origin of the receptors is a woman aged 18-29 years in good health.

The CDR3 DNA sequence: TGTGCCAGCAGCCCCCCCCGAACCATCTACGAGCAGTACTTC. This sequence encodes CASSPPRTIYEQYF. The chain employs TRBV7-9 and TRBJ2-5, with D unresolved. The J call may be incorrect, as the DNA end agrees better with TRBJ2-7. This CDR3 is 14 amino acids long. Germline V gene data show CDR1 as SEHNR and CDR2 as FQNEAQ (reference sequence).

For this clonotype: Given a much more abundant clone one base away, this may be a read error. This rearrangement joins TRBV11-2 to TRBJ2-7; 11 bases align to TRBD2. CDR3 length: 16 residues. Germline V gene data show CDR1 as SGHAT and CDR2 as FQNNGV. V gave up 5 bases and J gave up 2 bases; unmatched junction bases: 8. The CDR3 region has the DNA TGTGCCAGCAGCCCAGCCGCTAGCGGGGGGCCCTACGAGCAGTACTTC. Its protein is CASSPAASGGPYEQYF.

The CDR3 here is CSADLPTGFGELFF. The CDR3 coding sequence is TGCAGCGCCGACCTACCGACAGGGTTCGGGGAGCTGTTTTTT. J is TRBJ2-2 and V is TRBV29-1, with 7 bases lining up with TRBD1. Germline trimming cut 7 bases from V and 7 bases from J; bases unmatched to any gene: 12. Germline lookup yields CDR1 SQVTM and CDR2 ANQGSEA. This CDR3 contains 14 residues.

In this sample, this clonotype turned up a few times. The V and J genes are TRBV7-8 and TRBJ1-5; a possible D gene is TRBD1 (5 bases). The germline V and J ends were trimmed by 4 bases and 7 bases, with 17 bases remaining between them. Germline loops: CDR1 SGHVS, CDR2 FQNEAQ. The CDR3 has 15 amino acids. The CDR3 DNA follows: TGTGCCAGCAGCTCGGTAGCAGGGAGAGAGCAGCCCCAGCATTTT. It is translated as CASSSVAGREQPQHF.

V gene TRBV20-1 combines with J gene TRBJ2-3; TRBD2 matches at 7 bases. The CDR3 covers 14 residues. V trimming: 3 bases; J trimming: 3 bases; junction bases outside the gene matches: 6. Germline-derived CDR1 and CDR2 are DFQATT and SNEGSKA (reference sequence). Here the CDR3 reads CSASQPGGTDTQYF. Written as DNA, the CDR3 is TGCAGTGCTAGTCAGCCGGGAGGAACAGATACGCAGTATTTT.

This chain connects TRBV6-1 to TRBJ1-5; D perhaps matches TRBD1 (5 bases). Trimming stripped 2 bases from V and 0 bases from J, with 11 bases between. The CDR3 spans 16 residues. CDR1 is MNHNS and CDR2 is SASEGT in the germline V gene. CDR3 DNA sequence: TGTGCCAGCAGTGAAAGGGGAGGACATAGCAATCAGCCCCAGCATTTT. Translating gives CASSERGGHSNQPQHF.

This CDR3 reads CATGDRASGEQYF. The CDR3 region has the DNA TGTGCCACCGGGGACAGGGCTTCGGGCGAGCAGTACTTC. This chain links TRBV24-1 with TRBJ2-7, with 9 positions matching TRBD1. Germline V CDR1 and CDR2: KGHDR, SFDVKD. CDR3 length: 13 residues. Trimming cost V 9 bases and J 6 bases; bases outside gene matches: 8.

The chain employs TRBV24-1 and TRBJ2-2, with D hard to call. The V end was cut by 9 bases, the J end by 1 base, with 17 bases between. The length of the CDR3 is 16 residues. Germline V gene sequence: CDR1 KGHDR, CDR2 SFDVKD. Here the CDR3 reads CATRSHAQVNTGELFF. CDR3 sequence (DNA): TGTGCCACCCGGTCCCACGCTCAAGTGAACACCGGGGAGCTGTTTTTT.

The rearrangement links TRBV6-6 to TRBJ2-3, with TRBD2 matching 10 bases. Germline CDR1 is MNHNY and CDR2 is SVGAGI (reference sequence). The CDR3 length is 15 residues. V shed 5 bases, J shed 4 bases, and the junction held 6 bases outside the gene matches. CDR3 residues: CASSRAGGGADTQYF. The CDR3 nucleotides are TGTGCCAGCAGTAGAGCGGGAGGGGGGGCAGATACGCAGTATTTT.

The J gene is TRBJ2-5, the V gene TRBV29-1; D might be TRBD1 or TRBD2, each matching 5 bases. Trimming took off 0 bases at V and 3 bases at J, with 17 bases between the two ends. Germline V gene sequence: CDR1 SQVTM, CDR2 ANQGSEA. The CDR3 is 16 amino acids. The CDR3 reads CSVEDSGPGPKETQYF. The CDR3 DNA follows: TGCAGCGTTGAAGATTCTGGCCCGGGGCCGAAAGAGACCCAGTACTTC.

The chain employs TRBV2 and TRBJ2-7; 7 bases agree with TRBD2. Unmatched junction bases numbered 12, after V lost 3 bases and J lost 7 bases. The CDR3 runs to 15 residues. The germline CDR1 and CDR2 sequences are SNHLY and FYNNEI. The CDR3 protein is CASSEGGSPSNEQYF. CDR3 bases: TGTGCCAGCAGTGAGGGCGGGAGCCCAAGCAATGAGCAGTACTTC.

Details on this clonotype: The DNA is left out, because the CDR3 cannot be placed on it with certainty; the CDR3 is given as TCRdb lists it. J is TRBJ2-4 and V is TRBV27; TRBD1 is taken as the D call from the table, unchecked against the DNA. Germline V CDR1 and CDR2: MNHEY, SMNVEV (reference sequence). The CDR3 is 13 residues long, counting both termini. The chain's CDR3 is CASSWGQGNIRYF.

The J gene is TRBJ2-1, the V gene TRBV11-2; 14 bases match TRBD2. The V segment lost 2 bases and the J segment 8 bases; nucleotides outside the gene matches: 8. Per the germline V gene, CDR1 is SGHAT and CDR2 is FQNNGV. The length of the CDR3 is 17 residues. CDR3 DNA sequence: TGTGCCAGCAGCTTAACCGGGACTAGCGGGAGTTATGATGAGCAGTTCTTC. Encoded protein: CASSLTGTSGSYDEQFF.

The genes are TRBV3-1 and TRBJ2-3, with a possible D match to TRBD2 (5 bases). CDR1 and CDR2 (germline): LGHDT, YNNKEL (reference sequence). This CDR3 is 16 amino acids long. The V and J ends lost 4 bases and 7 bases respectively, with 21 bases between them. CDR3 nucleotides: TGTGCCAGCAGCCCCAAGTTGGCGGGTCGTCACCATACGCAGTATTTT. This translates into CASSPKLAGRHHTQYF.

The chain carries TRBV28 and TRBJ1-5, with TRBD1 identical over 8 bases. V shed 2 bases, J shed 3 bases, and the junction held 3 bases outside the gene matches. Per germline, CDR1 MDHEN and CDR2 SYDVKM. CDR3 length: 15 residues. The CDR3 reads CASSLVDRDNQPQHF. CDR3 sequence (DNA): TGTGCCAGCAGTTTAGTGGACAGGGACAATCAGCCCCAGCATTTT.

The rearrangement links TRBV21-1 to TRBJ2-7; TRBD1 is the table's D call, not checked against the DNA. TRBV21-1 is a documented pseudogene. The CDR3 consists of 13 residues. The CDR3 sequence is CASKQSQGEEQYF. CDR3 bases: TGTGCCAGCAAACAAAGTCAAGGGGAGGAGCAGTACTTC.

This clonotype was recorded once. V is TRBV7-9 and J is TRBJ2-1; tentatively, D is TRBD1 or TRBD2 (5 bases each). CDR3 size: 17 residues. CDR1 SEHNR and CDR2 FQNEAQ come from the germline V gene (reference sequence). V was trimmed by 5 bases and J by 0 bases, leaving 17 bases between them. CDR3 region: CASSPPTGAASYNEQFF. In DNA form, the CDR3 reads TGTGCCAGCAGCCCCCCAACCGGGGCAGCCTCCTACAATGAGCAGTTCTTC. The entire variable domain, with the rest obtained from reference TRBV7-9 and TRBJ2-1, is as follows: DTGVSQNPRHKITKRGQNVTFRCDPISEHNRLYWYRQTLGQGPEFLTYFQNEAQLEKSRLLSDRFSAERPKGSFSTLEIQRTEQGDSAMYLCASSPPTGAASYNEQFFGPGTRLTVL.

This chain uses TRBV20-1 with TRBJ2-1; 7 bases map to TRBD1. CDR3 size: 14 residues. The trim removed 8 bases at V and 7 bases at J, leaving 14 bases unmatched. Germline V CDR1 and CDR2: DFQATT, SNEGSKA (reference sequence). In nucleotides, the CDR3 is TGCAGTCCAAGGACAGGTGGCTCGGGGAATGAGCAGTTCTTC. Translating gives CSPRTGGSGNEQFF.

J is TRBJ2-1 and V is TRBV20-1; 14 bases line up with TRBD2. Germline CDR1 reads DFQATT; CDR2 reads SNEGSKA (reference sequence). After removal of 5 bases from V and 7 bases from J, the junction contained 10 bases not matched to a gene. This CDR3 has 16 amino acids. The CDR3: CSAFPGLAGGGNEQFF. Written as DNA, the CDR3 is TGCAGTGCTTTCCCCGGACTAGCGGGAGGCGGGAATGAGCAGTTCTTC.

The chain couples TRBV7-2 to TRBJ2-4; tentative D call: TRBD1 (6 bases). The J call may be wrong; the DNA end is better matched by TRBJ2-7. The CDR3 covers 17 residues. The germline gives CDR1 SGHTA, CDR2 FQGNSA. The CDR3 loop reads CASSLNKAGGPRGEQYF. CDR3 DNA: TGTGCCAGCAGCTTAAACAAAGCCGGCGGACCCAGGGGCGAGCAGTACTTC.

This clonotype was counted a few times. The V and J genes are TRBV12-3 or TRBV12-4 and TRBJ1-6; no definite D call. The CDR3 is 16 amino acids. With 2 bases removed from V and 5 bases from J, the gap between germline ends came to 13 bases. This CDR3 reads CASSLRVPGNNSPLHF. CDR3 coding DNA: TGTGCCAGCAGTTTACGGGTCCCGGGGAATAATTCACCCCTCCACTTT.

This clonotype was counted only a few times. The rearrangement links TRBV4-2 to TRBJ1-2, with D tentatively TRBD1 (5 bases). With 0 bases removed from V and 3 bases from J, the gap between germline ends came to 8 bases. CDR3 size: 14 residues. Germline CDR1 reads LGHNA; CDR2 reads YNFKEQ. The CDR3 loop reads CASSQEVRDYGYTF. The CDR3 DNA is TGTGCCAGCAGCCAAGAGGTCAGGGACTATGGCTACACCTTC.

The genes are TRBV20-1 and TRBJ2-7; D possibly corresponds to TRBD1 (5 bases). V was clipped by 4 bases and J by 6 bases, with 16 bases between them. CDR1 and CDR2 from the germline V gene are DFQATT and SNEGSKA (reference sequence). The CDR3 contains 13 residues. CDR3 residues: CSAIFPRVGEQYF. Here the CDR3 DNA reads TGCAGTGCTATATTTCCCAGGGTGGGCGAGCAGTACTTC.

This clonotype turned up a few times. V and J are TRBV18 and TRBJ2-5; D unclear. Deletions cut 6 bases from V and 4 bases from J, with 9 bases between. The CDR3 sequence is 12 residues long. Germline V CDR1 and CDR2: KGHSH, LQKENI. CDR3 DNA sequence: TGTGCCAGCTCCCGTCGTCCAGAGACCCAGTACTTC. It is translated as CASSRRPETQYF.